The clone carrying this T cell receptor (beta chain) was seen more than once but under ten times. V dropped 6 bases and J dropped 1 base, with 13 bases sitting between them. CDR3 size: 14 residues. Germline CDR1 reads SGHRS; CDR2 reads YFSETQ. TCRdb ran MiXCR on the RT-PCR reads and lists one entry per CDR3 protein. Here the sample spans 650,000 to 800,000 distinct CDR3 sequences, approximately 15% being singletons. The J gene is TRBJ1-1, the V gene TRBV5-1; D uncertain. Sequencing was carried out using memory CD4+ T cells from blood. The sequence came from a female donor in good health, serving as a healthy control. CDR3 sequence: CASNKGPGNTEAFF. The DNA of the CDR3 is TGCGCCAGCAACAAAGGCCCTGGGAACACTGAAGCTTTCTTT. Looking up the rest from reference TRBV5-1 and TRBJ1-1 gives the full variable domain: KAGVTQTPRYLIKTRGQQVTLSCSPISGHRSVSWYQQTPGQGLQFLFEYFSETQRNKGNFPGRFSGRQFSNSRSEMNVSTLELGDSALYLCASNKGPGNTEAFFGQGTRLTVV.